The T cell receptor (beta chain) described here comes from a study of T cell responses to AZD1222 COVID-19 vaccine. The overall study: Analyses pooled second doses at about 4 or about 12 weeks.

A remark on this clone: Its antigen is as yet unknown.

Study findings and constraints: Spike-specific TCR breadth rose after two AZD1222 doses, and depth rose as well. Donors, mostly white British, included more females; clonal diversity was possibly underestimated. Repertoire sampling occurred only after the peak T cell response.

The table came from immunoSEQ multiplex PCR; TCRdb's copy has only in-frame clones and leaves some out. This sample has about 130,000 clones, with more than 80% found just once. With 1 base clipped from V and 6 bases from J, the junction kept 4 bases outside the gene matches. The CDR3 extends over 15 amino acids. Germline CDR1 and CDR2: SGDLS and YYNGEE. The chain employs TRBV9 and TRBJ1-6; 7 bases match TRBD1. The sequences come from peripheral blood, collected on day 0 of AZD1222 vaccination. This receptor was obtained from an adult in good health. The DNA of the CDR3 is TGTGCCAGCAGCGTATATGAGGGGGCTAATTCACCCCTCCACTTT. This translates into CASSVYEGANSPLHF.